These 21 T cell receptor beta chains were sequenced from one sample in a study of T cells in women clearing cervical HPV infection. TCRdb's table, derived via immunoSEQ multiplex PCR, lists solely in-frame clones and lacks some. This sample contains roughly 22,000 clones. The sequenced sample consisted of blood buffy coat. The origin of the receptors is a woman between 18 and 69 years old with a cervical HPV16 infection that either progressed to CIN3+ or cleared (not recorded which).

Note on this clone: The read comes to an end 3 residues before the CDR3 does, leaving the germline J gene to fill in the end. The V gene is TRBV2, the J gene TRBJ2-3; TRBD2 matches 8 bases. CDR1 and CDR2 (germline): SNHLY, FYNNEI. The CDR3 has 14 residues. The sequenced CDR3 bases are TGTGCCAGCATGTCGCGGGGGGCAGGGGAGACG. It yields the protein CASMSRGAGET. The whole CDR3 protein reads CASMSRGAGETQYF.

The sequenced part of the CDR3 DNA is TGTGCCAGCAACCTACAGGGAAACTATGGC. Protein product: CASNLQGNYG. The whole CDR3 protein is CASNLQGNYGYTF. This chain joins TRBV5-6 and TRBJ1-2; TRBD1 might be the D (6 bases). Coverage ceases 3 residues before the CDR3 finishes, and the germline J gene fills in the end. CDR3 length equals 13 residues. Trimming left V 6 bases short and J 2 bases short, with 11 bases between. Germline CDR1 SGHDT, CDR2 YYEEEE.

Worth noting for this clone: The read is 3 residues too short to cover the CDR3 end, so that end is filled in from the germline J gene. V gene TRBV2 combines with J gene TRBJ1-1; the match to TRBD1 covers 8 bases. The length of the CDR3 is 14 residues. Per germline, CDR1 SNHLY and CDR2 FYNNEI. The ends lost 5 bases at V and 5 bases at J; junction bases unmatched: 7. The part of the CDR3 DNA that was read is TGTGCCAGCAGTCAAGACAGGGGAAGAACTGAA. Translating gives CASSQDRGRTE. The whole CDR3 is CASSQDRGRTEAFF.

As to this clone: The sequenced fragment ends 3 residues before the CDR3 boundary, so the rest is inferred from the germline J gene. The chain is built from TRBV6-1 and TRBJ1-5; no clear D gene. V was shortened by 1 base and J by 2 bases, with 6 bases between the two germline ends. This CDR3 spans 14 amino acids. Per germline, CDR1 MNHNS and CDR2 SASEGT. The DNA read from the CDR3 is TGTGCCAGCAGTGAAGTGGGCCGCAATCAGCCC. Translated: CASSEVGRNQP. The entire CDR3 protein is CASSEVGRNQPQHF.

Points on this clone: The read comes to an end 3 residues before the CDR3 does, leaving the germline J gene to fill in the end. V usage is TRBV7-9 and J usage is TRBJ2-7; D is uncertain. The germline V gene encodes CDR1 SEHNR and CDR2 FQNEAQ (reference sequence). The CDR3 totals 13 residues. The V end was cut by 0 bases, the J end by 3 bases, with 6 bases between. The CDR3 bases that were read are TGTGCCAGCAGCTTAGCGGGCCTCTACGAG. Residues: CASSLAGLYE. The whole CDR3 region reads CASSLAGLYEQYF.

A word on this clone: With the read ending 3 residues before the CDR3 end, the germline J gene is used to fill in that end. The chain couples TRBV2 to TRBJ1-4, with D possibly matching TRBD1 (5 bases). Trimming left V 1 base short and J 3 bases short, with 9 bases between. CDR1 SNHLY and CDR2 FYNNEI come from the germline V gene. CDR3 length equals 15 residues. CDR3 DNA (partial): TGTGCCAGCAGTGAAGGCAGAGGGGCTAATGAAAAA. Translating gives CASSEGRGANEK. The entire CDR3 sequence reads CASSEGRGANEKLFF.

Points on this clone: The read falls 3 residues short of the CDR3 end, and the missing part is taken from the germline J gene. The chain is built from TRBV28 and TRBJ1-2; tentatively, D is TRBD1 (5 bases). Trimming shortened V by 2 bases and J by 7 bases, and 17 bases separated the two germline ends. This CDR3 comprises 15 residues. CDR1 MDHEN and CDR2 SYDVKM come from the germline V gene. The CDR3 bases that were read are TGTGCCAGCAGTTTAATCGGGACTGAACGGGGTGGC. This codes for CASSLIGTERGG. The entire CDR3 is CASSLIGTERGGYTF.

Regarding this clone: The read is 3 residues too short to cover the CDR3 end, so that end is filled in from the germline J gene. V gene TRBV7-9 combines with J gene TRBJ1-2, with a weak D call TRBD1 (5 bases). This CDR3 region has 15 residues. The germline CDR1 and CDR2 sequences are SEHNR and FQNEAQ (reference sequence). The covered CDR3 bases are TGTGCCAGCAGCAGACGCGGGGGGACCTACAATGAC. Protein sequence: CASSRRGGTYND. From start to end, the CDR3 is CASSRRGGTYNDYTF.

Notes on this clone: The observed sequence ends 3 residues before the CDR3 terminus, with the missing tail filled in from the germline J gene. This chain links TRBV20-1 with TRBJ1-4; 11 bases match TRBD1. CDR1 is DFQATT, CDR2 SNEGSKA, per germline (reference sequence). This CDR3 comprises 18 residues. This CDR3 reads CSARDRDRGYRFGSPLFF. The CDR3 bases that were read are TGCAGTGCTAGAGATCGGGACAGGGGGTATCGTTTTGGTTCACCA.

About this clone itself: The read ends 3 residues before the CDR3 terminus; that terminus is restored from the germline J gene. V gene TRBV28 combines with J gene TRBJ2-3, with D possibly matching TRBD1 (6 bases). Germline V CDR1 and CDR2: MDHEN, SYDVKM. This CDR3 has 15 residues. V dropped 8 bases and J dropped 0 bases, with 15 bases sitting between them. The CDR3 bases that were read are TGTGCCAGCTCGAACCGGGACATAAGCACAGATACG. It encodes CASSNRDISTDT. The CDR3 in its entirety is CASSNRDISTDTQYF.

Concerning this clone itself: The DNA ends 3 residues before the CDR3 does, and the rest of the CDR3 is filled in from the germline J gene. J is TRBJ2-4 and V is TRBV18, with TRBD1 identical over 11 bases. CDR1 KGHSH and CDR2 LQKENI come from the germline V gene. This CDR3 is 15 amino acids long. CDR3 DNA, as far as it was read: TGTGCCAGCTCACCTCGGGACAGGGGGATCTCTGGT. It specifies CASSPRDRGISG. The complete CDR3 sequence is CASSPRDRGISGQYF. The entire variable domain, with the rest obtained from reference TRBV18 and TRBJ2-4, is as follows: NAGVMQNPRHLVRRRGQEARLRCSPMKGHSHVYWYRQLPEEGLKFMVYLQKENIIDESGMPKERFSAEFPKEGPSILRIQQVVRGDSAAYFCASSPRDRGISGQYFGAGTRLSVL.

CDR3 loop: CASSVEPGNEQFF. The sequenced CDR3 bases are TGTGCCAGCAGCGTAGAACCAGGAAATGAG. The chain carries TRBV9 and TRBJ2-1; D is undetermined. The read halts 3 residues ahead of the CDR3 end, with the missing end drawn from the germline J gene. The CDR3 sequence is 13 residues long. The ends were cut back, 0 bases at V and 7 bases at J, with 8 bases in the middle. Germline CDR1 SGDLS, CDR2 YYNGEE.

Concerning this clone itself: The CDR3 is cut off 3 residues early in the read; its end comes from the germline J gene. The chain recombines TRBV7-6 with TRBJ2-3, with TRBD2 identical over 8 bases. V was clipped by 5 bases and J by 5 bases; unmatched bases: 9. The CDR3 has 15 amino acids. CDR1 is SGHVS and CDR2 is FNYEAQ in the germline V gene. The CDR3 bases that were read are TGTGCCAGCAGCCCTATTATGAGCGGGAGAGATACG. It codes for CASSPIMSGRDT. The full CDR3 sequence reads CASSPIMSGRDTQYF.

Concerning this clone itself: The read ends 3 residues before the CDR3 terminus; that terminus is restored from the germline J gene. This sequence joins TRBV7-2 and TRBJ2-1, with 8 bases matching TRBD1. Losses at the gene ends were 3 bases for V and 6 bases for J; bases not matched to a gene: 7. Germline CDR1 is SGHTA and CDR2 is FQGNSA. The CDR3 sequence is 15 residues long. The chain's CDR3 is CASSFSGQAFNEQFF. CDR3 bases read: TGTGCCAGCAGCTTTTCGGGACAGGCGTTCAATGAG.

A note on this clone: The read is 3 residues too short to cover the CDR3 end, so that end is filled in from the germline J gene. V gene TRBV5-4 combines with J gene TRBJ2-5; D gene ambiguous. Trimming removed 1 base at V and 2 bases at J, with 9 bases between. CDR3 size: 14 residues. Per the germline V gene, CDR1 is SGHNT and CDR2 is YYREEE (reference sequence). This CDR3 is CASSLFSSQETQYF. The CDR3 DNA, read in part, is TGTGCCAGCAGCTTGTTCAGTTCGCAAGAGACC.

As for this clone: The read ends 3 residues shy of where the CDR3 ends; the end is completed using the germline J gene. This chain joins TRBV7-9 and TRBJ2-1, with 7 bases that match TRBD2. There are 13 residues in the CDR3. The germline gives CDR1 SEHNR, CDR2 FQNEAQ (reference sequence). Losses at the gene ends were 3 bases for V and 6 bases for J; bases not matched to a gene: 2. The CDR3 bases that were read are TGTGCCAGCAGCTTTTGGGGGGGCAATGAG. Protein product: CASSFWGGNE. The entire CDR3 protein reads CASSFWGGNEQFF.

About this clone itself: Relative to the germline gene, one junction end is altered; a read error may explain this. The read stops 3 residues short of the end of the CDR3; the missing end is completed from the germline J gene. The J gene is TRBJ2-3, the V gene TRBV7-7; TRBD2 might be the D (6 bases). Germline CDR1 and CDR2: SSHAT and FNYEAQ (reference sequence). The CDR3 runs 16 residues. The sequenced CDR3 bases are TGTGCTAGCAGCCCTCTGGGGGGAGGAGGCACAGATACG. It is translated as CASSPLGGGGTDT. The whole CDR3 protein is CASSPLGGGGTDTQYF.

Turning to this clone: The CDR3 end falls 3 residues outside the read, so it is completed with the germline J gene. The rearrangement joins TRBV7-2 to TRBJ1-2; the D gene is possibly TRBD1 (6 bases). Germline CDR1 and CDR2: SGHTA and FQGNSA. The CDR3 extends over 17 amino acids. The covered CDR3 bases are TGTGCCAGCAGCTTAGCGATTTTAGCGGGACAAGGCAATGAC. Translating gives CASSLAILAGQGND. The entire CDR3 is CASSLAILAGQGNDYTF. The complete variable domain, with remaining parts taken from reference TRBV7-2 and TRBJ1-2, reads GAGVSQSPSNKVTEKGKDVELRCDPISGHTALYWYRQSLGQGLEFLIYFQGNSAPDKSGLPSDRFSAERTGGSVSTLTIQRTQQEDSAVYLCASSLAILAGQGNDYTFGSGTRLTVV.

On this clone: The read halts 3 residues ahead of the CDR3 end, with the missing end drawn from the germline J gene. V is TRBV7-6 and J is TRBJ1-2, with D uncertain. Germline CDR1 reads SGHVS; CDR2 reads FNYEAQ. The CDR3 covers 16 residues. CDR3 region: CASSLGPTATSYDYTF. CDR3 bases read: TGTGCCAGCAGCTTAGGGCCTACAGCAACCTCCTACGAC.

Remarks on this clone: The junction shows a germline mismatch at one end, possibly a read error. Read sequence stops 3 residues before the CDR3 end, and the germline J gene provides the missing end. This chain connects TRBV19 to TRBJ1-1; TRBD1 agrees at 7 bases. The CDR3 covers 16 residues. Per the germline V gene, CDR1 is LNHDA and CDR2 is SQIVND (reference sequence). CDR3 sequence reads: CVSSNLRGTVNTEAFF. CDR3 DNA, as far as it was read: TGTGTCAGTAGTAACCTCCGAGGGACAGTCAACACTGAA.

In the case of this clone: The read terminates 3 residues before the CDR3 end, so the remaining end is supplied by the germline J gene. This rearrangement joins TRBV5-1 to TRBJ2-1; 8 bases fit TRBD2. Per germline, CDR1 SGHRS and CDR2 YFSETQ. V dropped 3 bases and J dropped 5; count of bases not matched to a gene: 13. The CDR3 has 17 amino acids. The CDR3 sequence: CASSSRRGLGLNNEQFF. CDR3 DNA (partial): TGCGCCAGCAGCTCCAGACGGGGACTAGGTCTGAACAATGAG.